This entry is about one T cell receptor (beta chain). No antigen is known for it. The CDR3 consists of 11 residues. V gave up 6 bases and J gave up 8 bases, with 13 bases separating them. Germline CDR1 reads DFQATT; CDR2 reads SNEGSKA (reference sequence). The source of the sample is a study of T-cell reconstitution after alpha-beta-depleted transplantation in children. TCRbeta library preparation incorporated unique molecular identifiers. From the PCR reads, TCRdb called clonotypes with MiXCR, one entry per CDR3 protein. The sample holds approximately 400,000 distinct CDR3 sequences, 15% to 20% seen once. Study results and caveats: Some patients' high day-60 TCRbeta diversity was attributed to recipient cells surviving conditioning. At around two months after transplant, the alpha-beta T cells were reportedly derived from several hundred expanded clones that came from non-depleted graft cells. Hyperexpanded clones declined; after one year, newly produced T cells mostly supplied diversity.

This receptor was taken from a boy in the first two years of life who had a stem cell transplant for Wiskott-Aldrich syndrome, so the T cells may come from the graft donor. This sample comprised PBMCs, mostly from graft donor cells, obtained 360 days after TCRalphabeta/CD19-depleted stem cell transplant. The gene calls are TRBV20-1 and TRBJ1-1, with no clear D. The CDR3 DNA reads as TGCAGTGCCTCTATAAATACAGAAGCTTTCTTT. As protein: CSASINTEAFF.